This T cell receptor (beta chain) is from a study of cytomegalovirus exposure and HLA in healthy donors. Only in-frame clones appear in the TCRdb table, and some are missing; sequencing was by immunoSEQ multiplex PCR. The table shows some 110,000 clones, with about 91% occurring only once. Turning to this clone: The antigen is not known.

Notes on the study in general: That first-cohort TCR clusters tended to co-occur in the 130 or so validation repertoires was found in a later analysis. The study designated roughly 160 TCR beta chains cytomegalovirus-associated.

This sequence was found in a man between 18 and 35 years old in good health and CMV-seronegative. Specimen: PBMCs.

The CDR3 nucleotides are TGTGCCAGCAGCTTAAACGTGATAACAGCAAGCTATGGCTACACCTTC. Its translation: CASSLNVITASYGYTF. V gene TRBV11-3 combines with J gene TRBJ1-2; unclear D gene. The CDR3 totals 16 residues. Germline assignment: CDR1 SGHNT and CDR2 YENEEA. V was pared by 2 bases and J by 4 bases, with 17 bases between. Full variable domain (remainder filled in from reference TRBV11-3 and TRBJ1-2): EAGVVQSPRYKIIEKKQPVAFWCNPISGHNTLYWYLQNLGQGPELLIRYENEEAVDDSQLPKDRFSAERLKGVDSTLKIQPAELGDSAVYLCASSLNVITASYGYTFGSGTRLTVV.